This T cell receptor beta chain was profiled in a study of cytomegalovirus exposure and HLA in healthy donors. The primer mix had 60 Vbeta and 13 Jbeta primers. The data were produced by immunoSEQ multiplex PCR, yet TCRdb's version contains in-frame clones alone and is incomplete. Of 150,000 to 200,000 clones in the sample, 65% to 80% were seen once. Trimming removed 0 bases from V and 3 bases from J; junction bases left unmatched: 3. The CDR3 spans 16 residues. Germline CDR1 and CDR2: SGHTS and YDEGEE. The sequencing sample was made of PBMCs. The TCR originated in a woman aged 40 to 49 in good health and CMV-seronegative. The rearrangement joins TRBV5-8 to TRBJ2-6, with TRBD2 matching 7 bases. CDR3 loop: CASSLERGRGANVLTF. The CDR3, as DNA: TGTGCCAGCAGCTTGGAGCGGGGTCGTGGGGCCAACGTCCTGACTTTC.